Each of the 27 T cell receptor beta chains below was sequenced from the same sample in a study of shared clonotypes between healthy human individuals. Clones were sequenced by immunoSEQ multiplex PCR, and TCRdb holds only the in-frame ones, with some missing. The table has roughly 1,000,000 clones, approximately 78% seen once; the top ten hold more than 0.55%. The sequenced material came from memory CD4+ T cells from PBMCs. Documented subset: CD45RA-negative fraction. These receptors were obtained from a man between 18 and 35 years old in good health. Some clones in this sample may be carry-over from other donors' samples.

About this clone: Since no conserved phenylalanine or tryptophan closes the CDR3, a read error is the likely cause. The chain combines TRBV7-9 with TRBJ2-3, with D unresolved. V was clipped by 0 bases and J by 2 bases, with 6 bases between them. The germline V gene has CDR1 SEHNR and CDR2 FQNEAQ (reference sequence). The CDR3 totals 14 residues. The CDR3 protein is CASSLAGVTDTQYL. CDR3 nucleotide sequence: TGTGCCAGCAGCTTAGCGGGCGTCACAGATACGCAGTATCTT.

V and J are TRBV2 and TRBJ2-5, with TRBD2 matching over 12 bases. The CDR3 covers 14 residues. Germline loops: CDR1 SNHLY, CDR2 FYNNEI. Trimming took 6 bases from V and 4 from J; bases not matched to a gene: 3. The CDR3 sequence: CASRRTSGVETQYF. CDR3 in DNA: TGTGCCAGCAGAAGGACTAGCGGGGTAGAGACCCAGTACTTC.

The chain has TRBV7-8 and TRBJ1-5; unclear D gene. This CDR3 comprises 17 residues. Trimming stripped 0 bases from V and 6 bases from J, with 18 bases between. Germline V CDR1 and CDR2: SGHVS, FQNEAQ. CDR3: CASSLAISPTLGQPQHF. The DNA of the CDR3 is TGTGCCAGCAGCTTAGCGATTTCTCCCACGTTGGGTCAGCCCCAGCATTTT. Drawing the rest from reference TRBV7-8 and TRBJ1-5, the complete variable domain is GAGVSQSPRYKVAKRGQDVALRCDPISGHVSLFWYQQALGQGPEFLTYFQNEAQLDKSGLPSDRFFAERPEGSVSTLKIQRTQQEDSAVYLCASSLAISPTLGQPQHFGDGTRLSIL.

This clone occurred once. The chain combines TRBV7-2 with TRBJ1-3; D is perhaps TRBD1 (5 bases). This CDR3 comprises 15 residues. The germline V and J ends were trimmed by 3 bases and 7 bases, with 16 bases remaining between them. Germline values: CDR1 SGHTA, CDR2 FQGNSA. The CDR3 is CASSLSGHGLNTIYF. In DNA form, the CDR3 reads TGTGCCAGCAGCTTGTCAGGGCATGGATTGAACACCATATATTTT.

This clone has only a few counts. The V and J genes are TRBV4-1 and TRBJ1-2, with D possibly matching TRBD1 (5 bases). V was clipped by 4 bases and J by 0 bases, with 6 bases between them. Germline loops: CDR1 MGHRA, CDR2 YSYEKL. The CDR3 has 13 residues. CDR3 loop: CASSPTANYGYTF. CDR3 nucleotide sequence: TGCGCCAGCAGCCCGACAGCTAACTATGGCTACACCTTC.

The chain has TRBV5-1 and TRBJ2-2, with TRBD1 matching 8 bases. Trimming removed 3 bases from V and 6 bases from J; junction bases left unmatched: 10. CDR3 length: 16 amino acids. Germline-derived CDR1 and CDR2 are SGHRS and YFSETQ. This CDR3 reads CASSSVTGELSGELFF. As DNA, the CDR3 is TGCGCCAGCAGCTCCGTGACAGGGGAATTATCCGGGGAGCTGTTTTTT.

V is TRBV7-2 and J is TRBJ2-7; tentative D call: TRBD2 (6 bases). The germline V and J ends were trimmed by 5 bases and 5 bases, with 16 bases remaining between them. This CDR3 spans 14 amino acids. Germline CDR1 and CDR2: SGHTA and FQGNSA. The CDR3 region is CASSPLTRTDEQYF. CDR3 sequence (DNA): TGTGCCAGCAGCCCTCTGACTAGAACTGACGAGCAGTACTTC.

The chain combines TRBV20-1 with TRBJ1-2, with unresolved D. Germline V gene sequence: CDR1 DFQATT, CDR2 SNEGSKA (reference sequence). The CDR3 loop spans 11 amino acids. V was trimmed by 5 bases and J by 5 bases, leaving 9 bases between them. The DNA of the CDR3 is TGCAGTGCTCCTGTTGAGTATGGCTACACCTTC. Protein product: CSAPVEYGYTF.

The CDR3 protein is CASSERQGLNTEAFF. In DNA, the CDR3 is TGCGCCAGCAGTGAAAGACAGGGTTTGAACACTGAAGCTTTCTTT. The V and J genes are TRBV10-2 and TRBJ1-1; 7 nucleotides agree with TRBD1. Germline V gene sequence: CDR1 WSHSY, CDR2 SAAADI. The CDR3 spans 15 residues. V lost 3 bases, J lost 0 bases, and 4 bases stayed unmatched.

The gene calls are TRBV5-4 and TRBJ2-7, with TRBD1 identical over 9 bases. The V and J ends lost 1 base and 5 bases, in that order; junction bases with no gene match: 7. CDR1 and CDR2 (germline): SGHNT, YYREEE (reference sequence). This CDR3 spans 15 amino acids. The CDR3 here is CASSLRGTGPHEQYF. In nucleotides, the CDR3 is TGTGCCAGCAGCTTGCGCGGGACAGGGCCCCACGAGCAGTACTTC.

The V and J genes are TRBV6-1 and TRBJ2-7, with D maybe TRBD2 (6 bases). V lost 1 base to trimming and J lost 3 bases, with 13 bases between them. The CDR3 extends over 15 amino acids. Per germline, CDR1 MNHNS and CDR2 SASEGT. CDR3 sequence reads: CASSEELAWNYEQYF. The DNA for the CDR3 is TGTGCCAGCAGTGAAGAACTAGCCTGGAACTACGAGCAGTACTTC.

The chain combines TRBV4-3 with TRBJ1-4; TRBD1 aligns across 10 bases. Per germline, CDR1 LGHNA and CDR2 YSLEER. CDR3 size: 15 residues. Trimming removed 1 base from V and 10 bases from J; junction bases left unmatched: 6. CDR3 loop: CASSQGGTGEVKLFF. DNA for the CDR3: TGCGCCAGCAGCCAAGGTGGGACAGGGGAGGTAAAACTGTTTTTT.

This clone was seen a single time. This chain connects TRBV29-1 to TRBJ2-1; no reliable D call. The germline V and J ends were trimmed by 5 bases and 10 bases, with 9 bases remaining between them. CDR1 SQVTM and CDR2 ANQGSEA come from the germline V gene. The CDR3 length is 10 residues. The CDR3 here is CSVQILEQFF. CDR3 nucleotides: TGCAGCGTTCAGATTCTGGAGCAGTTCTTC.

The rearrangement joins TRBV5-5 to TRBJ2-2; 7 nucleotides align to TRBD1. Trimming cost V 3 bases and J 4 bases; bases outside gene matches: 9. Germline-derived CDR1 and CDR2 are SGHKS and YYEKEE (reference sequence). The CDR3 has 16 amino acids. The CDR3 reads CASSSAPGGSTGELFF. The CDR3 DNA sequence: TGTGCCAGCAGCTCCGCCCCAGGGGGAAGCACCGGGGAGCTGTTTTTT. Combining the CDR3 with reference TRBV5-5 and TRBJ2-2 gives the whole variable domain DAGVTQSPTHLIKTRGQQVTLRCSPISGHKSVSWYQQVLGQGPQFIFQYYEKEERGRGNFPDRFSARQFPNYSSELNVNALLLGDSALYLCASSSAPGGSTGELFFGEGSRLTVL.

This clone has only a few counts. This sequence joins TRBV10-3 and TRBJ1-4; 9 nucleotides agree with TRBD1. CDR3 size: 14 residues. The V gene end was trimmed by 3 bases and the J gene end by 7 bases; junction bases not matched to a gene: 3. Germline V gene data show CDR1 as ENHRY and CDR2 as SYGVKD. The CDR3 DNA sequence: TGTGCCATCAGTGAAGGGACAGGGTCTGAAAAACTGTTTTTT. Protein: CAISEGTGSEKLFF.

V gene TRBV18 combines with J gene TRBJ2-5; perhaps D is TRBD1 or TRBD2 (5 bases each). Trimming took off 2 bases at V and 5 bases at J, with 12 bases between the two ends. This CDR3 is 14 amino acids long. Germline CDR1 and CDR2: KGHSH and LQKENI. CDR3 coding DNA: TGTGCCAGCTCACCAGGGACCCTAGGGGAGACCCAGTACTTC. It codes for CASSPGTLGETQYF.

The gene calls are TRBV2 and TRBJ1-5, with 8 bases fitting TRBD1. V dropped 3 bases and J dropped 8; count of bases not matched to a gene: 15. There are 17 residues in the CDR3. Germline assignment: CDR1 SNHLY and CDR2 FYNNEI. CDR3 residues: CASSETGWDRKNKPQHF. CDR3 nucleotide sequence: TGTGCCAGCAGTGAGACGGGATGGGACAGGAAGAATAAGCCCCAGCATTTT.

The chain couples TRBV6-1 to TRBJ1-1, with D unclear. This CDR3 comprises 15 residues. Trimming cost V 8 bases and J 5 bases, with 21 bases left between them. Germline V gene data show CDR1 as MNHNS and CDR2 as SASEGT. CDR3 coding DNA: TGTGCCAGCTATCGTTTCTCCGCGTCGGTAACTGAAGCTTTCTTT. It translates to CASYRFSASVTEAFF.

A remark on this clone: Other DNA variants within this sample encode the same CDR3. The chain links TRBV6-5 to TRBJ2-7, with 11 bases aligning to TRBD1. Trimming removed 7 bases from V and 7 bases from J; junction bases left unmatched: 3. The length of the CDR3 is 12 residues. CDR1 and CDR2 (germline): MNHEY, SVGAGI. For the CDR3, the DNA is TGTGCCAGCACCGGGACAGGGGGTGAGCAGTACTTC. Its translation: CASTGTGGEQYF.

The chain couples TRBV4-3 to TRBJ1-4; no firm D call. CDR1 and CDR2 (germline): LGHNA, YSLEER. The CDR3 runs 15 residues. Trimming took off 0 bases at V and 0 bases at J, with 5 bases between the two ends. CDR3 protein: CASSQDLATNEKLFF. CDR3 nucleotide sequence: TGCGCCAGCAGCCAAGACCTTGCAACTAATGAAAAACTGTTTTTT.

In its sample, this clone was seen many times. The CDR3 loop reads CASSLGGFPYGYTF. The CDR3, as DNA: TGTGCCAGCAGTTTAGGGGGGTTTCCTTATGGCTACACCTTC. The rearrangement uses TRBV27 and TRBJ1-2, with D possibly being TRBD1 (5 bases). The CDR3 has 14 amino acids. Trimming pared 2 bases from V and 5 bases from J, leaving 12 bases between. Per germline, CDR1 MNHEY and CDR2 SMNVEV (reference sequence).

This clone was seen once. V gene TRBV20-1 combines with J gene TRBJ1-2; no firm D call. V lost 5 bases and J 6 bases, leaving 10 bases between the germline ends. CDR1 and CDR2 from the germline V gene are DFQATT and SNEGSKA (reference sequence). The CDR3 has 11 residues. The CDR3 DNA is TGCAGTGCTTTCTGGGTGGATGGCTACACCTTC. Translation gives CSAFWVDGYTF.

In DNA, the CDR3 is TGCGCCAGCAGCTTGGCGCGGGGGCAGCTTGAGACCCAGTACTTC. Amino acids: CASSLARGQLETQYF. The chain employs TRBV5-1 and TRBJ2-5; maybe TRBD2 (7 bases). Germline V gives CDR1 SGHRS, CDR2 YFSETQ. The CDR3 consists of 15 residues. Deletions cut 0 bases from V and 5 bases from J, with 14 bases between.

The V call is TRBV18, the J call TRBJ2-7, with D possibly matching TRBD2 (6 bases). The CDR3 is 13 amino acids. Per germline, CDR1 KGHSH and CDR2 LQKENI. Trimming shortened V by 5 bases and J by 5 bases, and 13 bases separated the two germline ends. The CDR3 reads CASSDHGGHEQYF. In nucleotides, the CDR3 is TGTGCCAGCTCAGACCACGGAGGGCACGAGCAGTACTTC.

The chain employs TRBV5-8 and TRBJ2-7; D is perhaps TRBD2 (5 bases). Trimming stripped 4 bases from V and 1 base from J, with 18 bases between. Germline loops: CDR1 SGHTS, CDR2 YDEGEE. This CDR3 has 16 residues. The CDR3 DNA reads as TGTGCCAGCAGCATGGATCCTGCCCAGCGGTCCTACGAGCAGTACTTC. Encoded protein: CASSMDPAQRSYEQYF.

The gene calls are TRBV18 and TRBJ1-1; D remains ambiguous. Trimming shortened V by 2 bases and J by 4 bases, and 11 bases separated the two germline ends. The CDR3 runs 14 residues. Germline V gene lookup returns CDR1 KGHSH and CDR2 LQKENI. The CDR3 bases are TGTGCCAGCTCACCAAACTCTTTGGGCACTGAAGCTTTCTTT. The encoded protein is CASSPNSLGTEAFF. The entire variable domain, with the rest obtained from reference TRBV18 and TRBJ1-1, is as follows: NAGVMQNPRHLVRRRGQEARLRCSPMKGHSHVYWYRQLPEEGLKFMVYLQKENIIDESGMPKERFSAEFPKEGPSILRIQQVVRGDSAAYFCASSPNSLGTEAFFGQGTRLTVV.

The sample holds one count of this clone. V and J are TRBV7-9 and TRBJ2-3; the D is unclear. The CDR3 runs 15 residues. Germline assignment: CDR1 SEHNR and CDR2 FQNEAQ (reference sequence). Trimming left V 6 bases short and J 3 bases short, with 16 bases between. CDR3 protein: CASSPGTGRTDTQYF. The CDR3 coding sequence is TGTGCCAGCAGTCCAGGAACGGGTAGGACAGATACGCAGTATTTT.